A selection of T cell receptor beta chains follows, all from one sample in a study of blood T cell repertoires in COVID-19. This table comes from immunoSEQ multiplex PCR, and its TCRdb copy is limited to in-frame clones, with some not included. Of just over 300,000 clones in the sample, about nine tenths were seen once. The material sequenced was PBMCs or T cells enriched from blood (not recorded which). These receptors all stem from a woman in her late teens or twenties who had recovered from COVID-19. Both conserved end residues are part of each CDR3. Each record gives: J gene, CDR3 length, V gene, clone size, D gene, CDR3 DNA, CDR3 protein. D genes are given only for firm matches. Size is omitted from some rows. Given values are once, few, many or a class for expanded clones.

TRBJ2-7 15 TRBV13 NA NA TGTGCCAGCAGCGTAGGGTCAGCGGGCACCTACGAGCAGTACTTC CASSVGSAGTYEQYF
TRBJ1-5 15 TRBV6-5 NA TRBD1 TGTGCCAGCAGGCTTGACAGGGGTCCAAATCAGCCCCAGCATTTT CASRLDRGPNQPQHF
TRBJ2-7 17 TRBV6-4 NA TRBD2 TGTGCCAGCAGTGACTCGCCCCGTAGCGGGAGGGATGGCGAGCAGTACTTC CASSDSPRSGRDGEQYF
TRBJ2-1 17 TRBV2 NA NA TGTGCCAGCAGTGACGGATGGGGACGGGAGTGGTCGAATGAGCAGTTCTTC CASSDGWGREWSNEQFF
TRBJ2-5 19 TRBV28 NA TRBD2 TGTGCCAGCAGTTTAGAGATACTATCTAGCGGGGGGACCCAAGAGACCCAGTACTTC CASSLEILSSGGTQETQYF
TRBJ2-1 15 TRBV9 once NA TGTGCCAGCAGTGACCCGGGACTGGGACGGGAGGAGCAGTTCTTC CASSDPGLGREEQFF
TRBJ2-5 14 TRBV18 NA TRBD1 TGTGCCAGCTCCCAGAACAGGGGTGAAGAGACCCAGTACTTC CASSQNRGEETQYF
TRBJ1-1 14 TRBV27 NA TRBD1 TGTGCCAGCAGTTACAGGGGGGAGAACACTGAAGCTTTCTTT CASSYRGENTEAFF
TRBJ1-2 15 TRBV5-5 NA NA TGTGCCAGCAGCTTTGTGGCAGTAAAAAACTATGGCTACACCTTC CASSFVAVKNYGYTF
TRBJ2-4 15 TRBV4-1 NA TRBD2 TGCGCCAGCAGCCTAGCGGGAGTTACCAAAAACATTCAGTACTTC CASSLAGVTKNIQYF
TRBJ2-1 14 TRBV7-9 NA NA TGTGCCAGCAGCCCAGACAGTACAAACAATGAGCAGTTCTTC CASSPDSTNNEQFF
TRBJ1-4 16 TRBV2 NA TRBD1 TGTGCCAGCAGTGAAGAGCCAGGGGGCCGGGGTGAAAAACTGTTTTTT CASSEEPGGRGEKLFF
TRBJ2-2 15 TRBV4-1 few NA TGCGCCAGCAGCCATCTTCAGGGCAACACCGGGGAGCTGTTTTTT CASSHLQGNTGELFF
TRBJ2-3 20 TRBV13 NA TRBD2 TGTGCCAGCACCATGCAAACGGGACTAGCGGGAGGCCACGACACAGATACGCAGTATTTT CASTMQTGLAGGHDTDTQYF
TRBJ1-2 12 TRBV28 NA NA TGTGCCAGCAATGTGGGAGGCTATGGCTACACCTTC CASNVGGYGYTF
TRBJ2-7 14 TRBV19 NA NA TGTGCCAGTAGTATTTTGGGCCAGTCCTACGAGCAGTACTTC CASSILGQSYEQYF
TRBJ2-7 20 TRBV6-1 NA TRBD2 TGTGCCAGCAGTGAATCCTTCGGGGGGGTGCGCAGCGGGGCGGCCTACGAGCAGTACTTC CASSESFGGVRSGAAYEQYF
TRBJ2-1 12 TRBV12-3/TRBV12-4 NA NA TGTGCCAGCGCCGGGCGGGGCAATGAGCAGTTCTTC CASAGRGNEQFF
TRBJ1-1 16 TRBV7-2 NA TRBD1 TGTGCCAGCAGCTTAGATTTGGAGGGGGCGCGGACTGAAGCTTTCTTT CASSLDLEGARTEAFF
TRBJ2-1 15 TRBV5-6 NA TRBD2 TGTGCCAGCAGACATAGCGGGAGTGGTTTCAATGAGCAGTTCTTC CASRHSGSGFNEQFF
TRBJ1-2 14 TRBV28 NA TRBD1 TGTGCCAGCAAAGCCAGGGCAGGGGGTAATGGCTACACCTTC CASKARAGGNGYTF
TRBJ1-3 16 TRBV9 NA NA TGTGCCAGCAGCGTTAATAGCCCTTTCTCTGGAAACACCATATATTTT CASSVNSPFSGNTIYF
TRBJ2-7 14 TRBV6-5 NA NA TGTGCCAGCAGCCGGGTCAGGGCTCAGCACGAGCAGTACTTC CASSRVRAQHEQYF